This record concerns one TCR beta chain sequence. No antigen is known for it. The repertoire was sequenced with immunoSEQ multiplex PCR; TCRdb's copy has only in-frame clones and lacks some. The top ten hold less than 0.55% of the sample, which has some 1.5 million clones, under 99% seen once. The sample is drawn from a study of shared clonotypes between healthy human individuals. Background on the study: Researchers assigned three CD4 naive, three CD4 memory, two CD8 naive and one CD8 memory plate to each donor. Findings of the study overall: A small donor pool kept down the genetic and exposure-history diversity that was represented.

This CDR3 is 13 amino acids long. Germline assignment: CDR1 SNHLY and CDR2 FYNNEI. The ends lost 7 bases at V and 6 bases at J; junction bases unmatched: 7. Material for sequencing was naive CD4+ T cells sorted from blood. The subset is: CD45RA+ positively selected. V and J are TRBV2 and TRBJ2-3, with 7 bases aligning to TRBD1. The receptor comes from a young man in good health. CDR3 amino acids: CASTIDRVDTQYF. CDR3 bases: TGTGCCAGCACTATAGACAGGGTGGATACGCAGTATTTT. Full variable domain (outside the CDR3, taken from reference TRBV2 and TRBJ2-3): EPEVTQTPSHQVTQMGQEVILRCVPISNHLYFYWYRQILGQKVEFLVSFYNNEISEKSEIFDDQFSVERPDGSNFTLKIRSTKLEDSAMYFCASTIDRVDTQYFGPGTRLTVL.